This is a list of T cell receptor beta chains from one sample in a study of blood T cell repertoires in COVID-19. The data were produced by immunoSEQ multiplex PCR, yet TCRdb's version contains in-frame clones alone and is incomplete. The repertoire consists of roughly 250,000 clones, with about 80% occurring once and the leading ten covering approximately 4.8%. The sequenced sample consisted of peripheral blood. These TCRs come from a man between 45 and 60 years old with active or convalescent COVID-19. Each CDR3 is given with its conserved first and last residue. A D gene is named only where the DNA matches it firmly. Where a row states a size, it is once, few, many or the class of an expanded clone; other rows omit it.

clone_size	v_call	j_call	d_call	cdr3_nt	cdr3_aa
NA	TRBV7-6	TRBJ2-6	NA	TGTGCCAGCAGCCTCCAGGCCCCATCCGGACACCTCTCTGGGGCCAACGTCCTGACTTTC	CASSLQAPSGHLSGANVLTF
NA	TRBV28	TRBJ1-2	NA	TGTGCCAGCAGTCCCCTCTCAGCTAACTATGGCTACACCTTC	CASSPLSANYGYTF
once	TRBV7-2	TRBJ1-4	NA	TGTGCCAGCAGCTTAGAGGGGCGAAAACTGTTTTTT	CASSLEGRKLFF
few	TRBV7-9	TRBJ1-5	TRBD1	TGTGCCAGCAGCCAGGGGGACGGACCCAATCAGCCCCAGCATTTT	CASSQGDGPNQPQHF
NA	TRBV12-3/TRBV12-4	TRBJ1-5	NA	TGTGCCAGCAGTCGGGGAGCCATCCAGCCCCAGCATTTT	CASSRGAIQPQHF
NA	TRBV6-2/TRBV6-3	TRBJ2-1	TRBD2	TGTGCCAGCAGTTTCTTACTAGCGGGGCGCCCTCTCTCCTACAATGAGCAGTTCTTC	CASSFLLAGRPLSYNEQFF
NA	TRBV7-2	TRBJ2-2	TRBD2	TGTGCCAGCAGCTTTAGCGGGGCTGGAACCGGGGAGCTGTTTTTT	CASSFSGAGTGELFF
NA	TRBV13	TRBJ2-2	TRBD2	TGTGCCAGCAGCATTAGCGGGGAGACCGGGGAGCTGTTTTTT	CASSISGETGELFF
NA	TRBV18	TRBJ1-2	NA	TGTGCCAGCTCACCACTATCGAGCTTGGTGTCTAACTATGGCTACACCTTC	CASSPLSSLVSNYGYTF
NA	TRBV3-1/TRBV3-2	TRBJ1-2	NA	TGTGCCAGCAGCGAGACTACAGGGAACTATGGCTACACCTTC	CASSETTGNYGYTF
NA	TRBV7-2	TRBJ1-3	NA	TGTGCCAGCAGCTTAGGGTATAGCTCTGGAAACACCATATATTTT	CASSLGYSSGNTIYF
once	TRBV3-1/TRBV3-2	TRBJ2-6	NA	TGTGCCAGCAGCCCGGCAGGGGCTGGCTCTGGGGCCAACGTCCTGACTTTC	CASSPAGAGSGANVLTF